These 9 T cell receptor beta chains originate from one sample sequenced in a study of PD-1 blockade in mismatch repair-deficient tumors (TCRdb year 2017). According to the study, the label for this sample's time point signals: roughly 11-day in vitro stimulation with candidate neoantigen peptide 4. These receptors have no known antigen. Preparation of the library involved the immunoSEQ multiplex PCR assay. Sourced from immuneACCESS, this table was stored by TCRdb with only in-frame sequences that have V and J called. A share of the clones is absent; for the studies checked, an unresolved V gene accounts for under half, and the remainder has no known explanation. Present in this sample are approximately 13,000 clones, less than 90% of which were seen just once. Clones ranked in the top ten supply 20% to 25% of the sample. This sample comprised cells cultured in vitro, obtained from a patient treated with pembrolizumab. Receptors were obtained from an adult with mismatch repair-deficient cancer.

The rearrangement uses TRBV19 and TRBJ1-5; possible D gene TRBD1, 5 bases. The V gene lost 3 bases and the J gene lost 3 bases, with 12 bases spanning the gap. Germline V gene data show CDR1 as LNHDA and CDR2 as SQIVND (reference sequence). This CDR3 comprises 15 residues. The CDR3 protein is CASSIVTANNQPQHF. The CDR3 DNA reads as TGTGCCAGTAGTATTGTGACAGCTAACAATCAGCCCCAGCATTTT.

V is TRBV5-1 and J is TRBJ2-3; 7 bases match TRBD2. Germline CDR1 SGHRS, CDR2 YFSETQ. The CDR3 sequence is 14 residues long. J lost 3 bases, V lost 4 bases, and 5 bases had no gene match. The CDR3 DNA reads TGCGCCAGCAGCCGTCGGGGGGAAACAGATACGCAGTATTTT. Its protein product is CASSRRGETDTQYF. The complete variable domain, with remaining parts taken from reference TRBV5-1 and TRBJ2-3, reads KAGVTQTPRYLIKTRGQQVTLSCSPISGHRSVSWYQQTPGQGLQFLFEYFSETQRNKGNFPGRFSGRQFSNSRSEMNVSTLELGDSALYLCASSRRGETDTQYFGPGTRLTVL.

The chain is built from TRBV10-1 and TRBJ1-4, with 7 bases lining up with TRBD1. The V segment lost 4 bases and the J segment 2 bases; nucleotides outside the gene matches: 7. Germline V gene sequence: CDR1 WNHNN, CDR2 SYGVQD (reference sequence). The CDR3 has 16 residues. For the CDR3, the DNA is TGCGCCAGCAGTGGGCCCAGGGGGGCCACTAATGAAAAACTGTTTTTT. Protein product: CASSGPRGATNEKLFF.

This rearrangement joins TRBV5-6 to TRBJ2-7; D may be TRBD1 (6 bases). The CDR3 spans 13 residues. Germline loops: CDR1 SGHDT, CDR2 YYEEEE. Trimming shortened V by 4 bases and J by 5 bases, and 13 bases separated the two germline ends. The CDR3 DNA reads as TGTGCCAGCAGCCACAGGGTGGCCCACGAGCAGTACTTC. Residues: CASSHRVAHEQYF. The complete variable domain, with remaining parts taken from reference TRBV5-6 and TRBJ2-7, reads DAGVTQSPTHLIKTRGQQVTLRCSPKSGHDTVSWYQQALGQGPQFIFQYYEEEERQRGNFPDRFSGHQFPNYSSELNVNALLLGDSALYLCASSHRVAHEQYFGPGTRLTVT.

This sequence joins TRBV5-1 and TRBJ1-4; D gene unclear. Germline V gene data show CDR1 as SGHRS and CDR2 as YFSETQ. The CDR3 runs 15 residues. V lost 0 bases and J 8 bases, leaving 14 bases between the germline ends. The CDR3 here is CASSLAWDTREKLFF. CDR3 bases: TGCGCCAGCAGCTTGGCCTGGGATACCCGAGAAAAACTGTTTTTT.

The chain has TRBV6-1 and TRBJ2-3; TRBD1 matches 7 bases. The ends lost 1 base at V and 6 bases at J; junction bases unmatched: 4. The CDR3 covers 14 residues. Germline V gene sequence: CDR1 MNHNS, CDR2 SASEGT. CDR3 sequence: CASSEVGTADTQYF. The CDR3 coding sequence is TGTGCCAGCAGTGAAGTCGGGACAGCTGATACGCAGTATTTT.

The CDR3 reads CASSQGETQYF. The CDR3 DNA sequence: TGTGCCAGCAGTCAAGGGGAGACCCAGTACTTC. The V and J genes are TRBV6-5 and TRBJ2-5; D unresolved. The CDR3 runs 11 residues. Per the germline V gene, CDR1 is MNHEY and CDR2 is SVGAGI. V was pared by 5 bases and J by 5 bases, with 6 bases between.

The rearrangement joins TRBV11-2 to TRBJ2-1, with 10 bases identical to TRBD2. V dropped 3 bases and J dropped 10; count of bases not matched to a gene: 9. The CDR3 spans 15 residues. Per the germline V gene, CDR1 is SGHAT and CDR2 is FQNNGV. CDR3 loop: CASSFASGSPKEQFF. CDR3 nucleotide sequence: TGTGCCAGCAGCTTCGCTAGCGGGAGCCCCAAAGAGCAGTTCTTC. Based on the CDR3 plus reference TRBV11-2 and TRBJ2-1, the full variable domain is EAGVAQSPRYKIIEKRQSVAFWCNPISGHATLYWYQQILGQGPKLLIQFQNNGVVDDSQLPKDRFSAERLKGVDSTLKIQPAKLEDSAVYLCASSFASGSPKEQFFGPGTRLTVL.

This chain joins TRBV28 and TRBJ2-5, with 7 positions matching TRBD1. The CDR3 totals 16 residues. Germline V CDR1 and CDR2: MDHEN, SYDVKM. The trim removed 5 bases at V and 5 bases at J, leaving 14 bases unmatched. CDR3 in amino acids: CASSAPPWTGLETQYF. CDR3 sequence (DNA): TGTGCCAGCAGTGCCCCCCCTTGGACAGGTCTCGAGACCCAGTACTTC.